Presented here are 16 T cell receptor beta chains from one specimen sequenced in a study of shared clonotypes between healthy human individuals. Clones were read by immunoSEQ multiplex PCR, and TCRdb kept only the in-frame ones, dropping some. Here the sample spans 520,000 or so clones, 79% being singletons. Material: PBMCs. The receptors were gathered from a middle-aged woman in good health. Some clones in this sample may be carry-over from other donors' samples.

This clone was seen more than once but under ten times. The V gene is TRBV9, the J gene TRBJ1-1, with 7 bases lining up with TRBD1. Germline assignment: CDR1 SGDLS and CDR2 YYNGEE. This CDR3 comprises 15 residues. J was trimmed by 4 bases and V by 5 bases; bases with no gene match: 11. The CDR3 coding sequence is TGTGCCAGCAGTCTGACAGGGTCTTTGGGCACTGAAGCTTTCTTT. Translation: CASSLTGSLGTEAFF.

The chain has TRBV7-2 and TRBJ1-5; no reliable D call. Per germline, CDR1 SGHTA and CDR2 FQGNSA. This CDR3 spans 15 amino acids. V was cut by 1 base and J by 7 bases, with 14 bases left in between. The CDR3 DNA reads TGTGCCAGCAGCTTAGTCCCCGAGGGTGACCAGCCCCAGCATTTT. It codes for CASSLVPEGDQPQHF.

The genes are TRBV6-1 and TRBJ1-1; TRBD1 might be the D (6 bases). CDR1 is MNHNS, CDR2 SASEGT, per germline. This CDR3 has 12 amino acids. The germline V and J ends were trimmed by 9 bases and 3 bases, with 11 bases remaining between them. In nucleotides, the CDR3 is TGTGCCAGTAAAAGGACAGACACTGAAGCTTTCTTT. Translating it yields CASKRTDTEAFF.

This sequence joins TRBV7-9 and TRBJ1-2; TRBD1 is a possible D gene (6 bases). The CDR3 totals 13 residues. Between the trimmed V and J ends, which lost 0 bases and 7 bases, there was a span of 9 bases. Germline assignment: CDR1 SEHNR and CDR2 FQNEAQ (reference sequence). The CDR3 DNA follows: TGTGCCAGCAGCTTAGCAGGGGGTCGTGGCTACACCTTC. Translating it yields CASSLAGGRGYTF.

This clone appeared a few times. The chain links TRBV2 to TRBJ2-4; D might be TRBD2 (6 bases). Germline V gene lookup returns CDR1 SNHLY and CDR2 FYNNEI. Trimming removed 4 bases from V and 4 bases from J, with 8 bases in between. The CDR3 covers 13 residues. CDR3 in DNA: TGTGCCAGCAGTGCTAGCGAGAAAAACATTCAGTACTTC. It codes for CASSASEKNIQYF.

This chain connects TRBV28 to TRBJ2-4; no firm D call. Per the germline V gene, CDR1 is MDHEN and CDR2 is SYDVKM. This CDR3 region has 11 residues. V was clipped by 7 bases and J by 4 bases, with 5 bases between them. The CDR3 loop reads CASTNKNIQYF. The DNA of the CDR3 is TGTGCCAGCACCAATAAAAACATTCAGTACTTC.

This chain uses TRBV19 with TRBJ2-2, with 8 bases lining up with TRBD2. The CDR3 spans 17 residues. Germline lookup yields CDR1 LNHDA and CDR2 SQIVND (reference sequence). V lost 6 bases to trimming and J lost 8 bases; unmatched junction nucleotides: 17. CDR3 protein: CASSAIGTSGLTGELFF. The DNA of the CDR3 is TGTGCCAGTAGCGCCATCGGAACTAGCGGACTTACAGGGGAGCTGTTTTTT.

This chain uses TRBV25-1 with TRBJ1-1; D is uncertain. Between the trimmed V and J ends, which lost 6 bases and 2 bases, there was a span of 7 bases. The CDR3 is made up of 12 amino acids. Germline lookup yields CDR1 MGHDK and CDR2 SYGVNS. The CDR3 region has the DNA TGTGCCAGCAGCAGAGTAAACACTGAAGCTTTCTTT. This translates into CASSRVNTEAFF.

The chain recombines TRBV7-9 with TRBJ2-1, with D hard to call. With 2 bases removed from V and 5 bases from J, the gap between germline ends came to 4 bases. CDR1 is SEHNR and CDR2 is FQNEAQ in the germline V gene (reference sequence). The CDR3 totals 12 residues. This CDR3 reads CASSLNDNEQFF. DNA for the CDR3: TGTGCCAGCAGCTTAAATGACAATGAGCAGTTCTTC.

CDR3 nucleotide sequence: TGCGCCAGCAGCCCGAGGGACAGGGCCGATGAGCAGTTCTTC. This gives the protein CASSPRDRADEQFF. The chain couples TRBV5-1 to TRBJ2-1; 9 bases line up with TRBD1. The CDR3 has 14 amino acids. V was pared by 4 bases and J by 8 bases, with 7 bases of the junction left unmatched. Germline CDR1 is SGHRS and CDR2 is YFSETQ.

The V and J genes are TRBV28 and TRBJ2-7, with 11 bases aligning to TRBD1. Trimming at V came to 6 bases and at J to 2 bases, leaving 15 bases not matched to a gene. From germline, CDR1 is MDHEN and CDR2 SYDVKM. There are 18 residues in the CDR3. The CDR3 region has the DNA TGTGCCAGCAGAGCCCTGAGGACAGGGGGCAGGGGGCCCTACGAGCAGTACTTC. Translation gives CASRALRTGGRGPYEQYF.

The chain employs TRBV19 and TRBJ2-7; TRBD2 aligns across 8 bases. The CDR3 is made up of 15 amino acids. Germline V gene data show CDR1 as LNHDA and CDR2 as SQIVND (reference sequence). V shed 5 bases and J 0 bases; nucleotides not matched to a gene: 6. CDR3 sequence: CASSAERESSYEQYF. In DNA, the CDR3 is TGTGCCAGTAGTGCAGAGCGGGAGAGCTCCTACGAGCAGTACTTC.

The rearrangement links TRBV5-1 to TRBJ2-1; either TRBD1 or TRBD2 may supply D (5 bases each). Trimming stripped 4 bases from V and 8 bases from J, with 19 bases between. CDR3 size: 15 residues. Per germline, CDR1 SGHRS and CDR2 YFSETQ. CDR3 loop: CASSPGTRLRDEQFF. The DNA for the CDR3 is TGCGCCAGCAGCCCTGGGACCCGATTGCGCGATGAGCAGTTCTTC.

The chain recombines TRBV2 with TRBJ2-3, with 10 bases that match TRBD1. The CDR3 is 15 residues long. CDR1 is SNHLY and CDR2 is FYNNEI in the germline V gene. With 6 bases clipped from V and 3 bases from J, the junction kept 6 bases outside the gene matches. Here the CDR3 DNA reads TGTGCCAGCAGCAGGGACAGGGGAGTTACAGATACGCAGTATTTT. This translates into CASSRDRGVTDTQYF.

CDR3 protein: CASSLIGEGNYGYTF. CDR3 nucleotides: TGTGCCAGCAGCTTGATCGGGGAAGGGAACTATGGCTACACCTTC. The chain employs TRBV5-6 and TRBJ1-2; D gene ambiguous. The CDR3 is made up of 15 amino acids. V was trimmed by 1 base and J by 2 bases, leaving 12 bases between them. CDR1 SGHDT and CDR2 YYEEEE come from the germline V gene.

This clone was detected only a few times. The chain is built from TRBV4-2 and TRBJ2-5; 7 bases match TRBD2. With the DNA end fitting TRBJ2-7 better, the J assignment may be wrong. Per the germline V gene, CDR1 is LGHNA and CDR2 is YNFKEQ. The CDR3 extends over 16 amino acids. CDR3 sequence: CASSQAWRGSSYEQYF. CDR3 DNA sequence: TGTGCCAGCAGCCAAGCCTGGCGGGGGAGCTCCTACGAGCAGTACTTC.